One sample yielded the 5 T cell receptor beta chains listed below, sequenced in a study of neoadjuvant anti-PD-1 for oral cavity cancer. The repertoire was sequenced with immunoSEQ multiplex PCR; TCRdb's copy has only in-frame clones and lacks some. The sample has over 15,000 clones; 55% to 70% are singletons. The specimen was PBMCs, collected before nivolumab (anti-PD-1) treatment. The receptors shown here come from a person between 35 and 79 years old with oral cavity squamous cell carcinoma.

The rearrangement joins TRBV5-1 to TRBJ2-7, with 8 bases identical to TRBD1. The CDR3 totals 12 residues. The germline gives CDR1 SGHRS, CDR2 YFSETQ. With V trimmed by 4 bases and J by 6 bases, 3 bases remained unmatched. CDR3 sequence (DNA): TGCGCCAGCAGCCGGACAGGGCGCGAGCAGTACTTC. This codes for CASSRTGREQYF. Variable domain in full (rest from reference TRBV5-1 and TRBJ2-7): KAGVTQTPRYLIKTRGQQVTLSCSPISGHRSVSWYQQTPGQGLQFLFEYFSETQRNKGNFPGRFSGRQFSNSRSEMNVSTLELGDSALYLCASSRTGREQYFGPGTRLTVT.

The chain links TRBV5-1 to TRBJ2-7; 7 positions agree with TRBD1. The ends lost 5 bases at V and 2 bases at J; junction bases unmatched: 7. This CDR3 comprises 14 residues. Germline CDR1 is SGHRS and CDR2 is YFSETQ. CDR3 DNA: TGCGCCAGCAGAGGACCGACAGGGACCTACGAGCAGTACTTC. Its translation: CASRGPTGTYEQYF.

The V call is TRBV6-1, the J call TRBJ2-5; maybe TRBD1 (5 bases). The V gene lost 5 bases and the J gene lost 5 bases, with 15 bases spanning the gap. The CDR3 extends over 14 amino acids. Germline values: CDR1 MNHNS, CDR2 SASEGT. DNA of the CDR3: TGTGCCAGCAGTCAGGGTTACGTGGGGGAGACCCAGTACTTC. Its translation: CASSQGYVGETQYF.

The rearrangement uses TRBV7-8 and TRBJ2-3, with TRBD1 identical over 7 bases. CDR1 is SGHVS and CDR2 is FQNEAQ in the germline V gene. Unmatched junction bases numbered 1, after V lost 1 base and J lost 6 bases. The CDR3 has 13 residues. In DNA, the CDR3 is TGTGCCAGCAGCTTAGTACAGGGGGATACGCAGTATTTT. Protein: CASSLVQGDTQYF. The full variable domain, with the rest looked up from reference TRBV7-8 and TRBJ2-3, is GAGVSQSPRYKVAKRGQDVALRCDPISGHVSLFWYQQALGQGPEFLTYFQNEAQLDKSGLPSDRFFAERPEGSVSTLKIQRTQQEDSAVYLCASSLVQGDTQYFGPGTRLTVL.

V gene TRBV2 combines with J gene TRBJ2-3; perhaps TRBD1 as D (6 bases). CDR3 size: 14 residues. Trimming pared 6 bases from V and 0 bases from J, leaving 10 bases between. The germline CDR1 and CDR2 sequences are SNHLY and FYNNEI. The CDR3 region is CASSPGHSTDTQYF. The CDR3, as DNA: TGTGCCAGCAGCCCGGGACACAGCACAGATACGCAGTATTTT.